This T cell receptor beta chain was sequenced during a study of cytomegalovirus exposure and HLA in healthy donors. As concerns this clone: Its target is unknown.

Vbeta (60) and Jbeta (13) primers were used in the PCR. Method: immunoSEQ multiplex PCR; TCRdb's copy keeps in-frame clones and lacks some. This table lists some 130,000 clones. Findings of the study overall: Reports credit the classifier with highly specific, highly sensitive diagnosis of cytomegalovirus status. Cytomegalovirus-associated status was assigned to approximately 160 TCR beta chains.

J gave up 8 bases and V 6 bases, and 9 bases lay outside the gene matches. CDR3 length: 15 residues. Germline CDR1 reads MNHEY; CDR2 reads SMNVEV (reference sequence). The chain uses TRBV27 and TRBJ1-5; 11 nucleotides line up with TRBD1. Sequenced: PBMCs. The receptor comes from a woman aged 40 to 55 in good health and CMV-seropositive. The CDR3 spells CASSPGTGGMKPQHF. CDR3 in DNA: TGTGCCAGCAGCCCCGGGACAGGGGGAATGAAGCCCCAGCATTTT.